The rows below give T cell receptor beta chains drawn from one sample of a study of blood T cell repertoires in COVID-19. Only in-frame clones appear in the TCRdb table, and some are missing; sequencing was by immunoSEQ multiplex PCR. Among over 300,000 clones, 75% to 90% were seen once, and the ten largest hold under 2.5%. The sample comprised PBMCs or T cells enriched from blood (not recorded which). Receptors were obtained from a man aged 30 to 45 who had recovered from COVID-19. Each CDR3 is given with its conserved first and last residue. The D gene is left open where the match is weak. Where a row states a size, it is once, few, many or the class of an expanded clone; other rows omit it.

CDR3 length	D gene	clone size	V gene	J gene	CDR3 protein	CDR3 DNA
17	TRBD1	-	TRBV4-2	TRBJ1-1	CASSQPGQGFMNTEAFF	TGTGCCAGCAGCCAACCGGGACAGGGGTTCATGAACACTGAAGCTTTCTTT
14	-	-	TRBV5-1	TRBJ2-7	CASSLARDVNEQYF	TGCGCCAGCAGCTTGGCCAGGGATGTGAACGAGCAGTACTTC
16	TRBD1	-	TRBV5-6	TRBJ1-2	CASSSRDRGRLGGYTF	TGTGCCAGCAGCTCCCGGGACAGGGGGCGTCTGGGAGGCTACACCTTC
15	TRBD2	-	TRBV29-1	TRBJ2-3	CSGAVAGVGTDTQYF	TGCAGCGGGGCTGTAGCGGGGGTCGGCACAGATACGCAGTATTTT
12	-	-	TRBV6-6	TRBJ1-5	CASRTLDQPQHF	TGTGCCAGCAGGACACTCGATCAGCCCCAGCATTTT
16	-	few	TRBV4-2	TRBJ2-7	CASSQSAGSDSYEQYF	TGTGCCAGCAGCCAGAGCGCAGGGTCGGACTCCTACGAGCAGTACTTC
15	-	few	TRBV30	TRBJ1-6	CAWRGEGSYNSPLHF	TGTGCCTGGCGCGGGGAAGGCTCCTATAATTCACCCCTCCACTTT
17	TRBD1	-	TRBV2	TRBJ1-1	CASSVSGTGISNTEAFF	TGTGCCAGCAGTGTTTCCGGGACAGGGATTTCGAACACTGAAGCTTTCTTT
14	-	-	TRBV2	TRBJ1-2	CASSELPGGRGYTF	TGTGCCAGCAGTGAATTGCCTGGAGGAAGAGGCTACACCTTC
15	-	-	TRBV2	TRBJ2-3	CASSGDMWSTDTQYF	TGTGCCAGCAGTGGGGACATGTGGAGCACAGATACGCAGTATTTT
14	-	-	TRBV7-8	TRBJ2-1	CASSSLTGYNEQFF	TGTGCCAGCAGCTCCCTAACAGGCTACAATGAGCAGTTCTTC
16	-	-	TRBV19	TRBJ2-6	CASSPGLSSGANVLTF	TGTGCCAGTAGCCCGGGGTTATCCTCTGGGGCCAACGTCCTGACTTTC
14	-	-	TRBV7-9	TRBJ2-5	CASSLVGTQETQYF	TGTGCCAGCAGCTTAGTAGGGACTCAAGAGACCCAGTACTTC
16	-	-	TRBV6-5	TRBJ2-1	CASSSGGGGAYNEQFF	TGTGCCAGCAGTTCCGGAGGAGGGGGCGCCTACAATGAGCAGTTCTTC
16	-	once	TRBV9	TRBJ2-3	CASSVVPRTGTDTQYF	TGTGCCAGCAGCGTAGTCCCGCGAACTGGCACAGATACGCAGTATTTT
11	-	-	TRBV2	TRBJ2-3	CARARVDTQYF	TGTGCCAGGGCCCGGGTGGATACGCAGTATTTT
16	TRBD2	once	TRBV7-6	TRBJ2-1	CASNPRLAGGPNEQFF	TGTGCCAGCAACCCGCGACTAGCGGGGGGGCCAAATGAGCAGTTCTTC
15	TRBD1	-	TRBV3-1/TRBV3-2	TRBJ1-6	CASSQGTGSNSPLHF	TGTGCCAGCAGCCAAGGGACAGGGTCTAATTCACCCCTCCACTTT
15	TRBD1	-	TRBV3-1/TRBV3-2	TRBJ1-1	CASRIAGTVNTEAFF	TGTGCCAGCAGAATAGCCGGGACAGTGAACACTGAAGCTTTCTTT
12	-	-	TRBV27	TRBJ2-4	CASSNGGNIQYF	TGTGCCAGCAGTAATGGAGGGAACATTCAGTACTTC
13	-	-	TRBV9	TRBJ2-3	CASSFTQGDTQYF	TGTGCCAGCAGCTTCACACAGGGCGATACGCAGTATTTT
15	TRBD2	-	TRBV7-9	TRBJ2-1	CASSLASGGYNEQFF	TGTGCCAGCAGCTTAGCTAGCGGGGGTTACAATGAGCAGTTCTTC
14	-	-	TRBV27	TRBJ1-2	CASRRDISNYGYTF	TGTGCCAGCAGACGGGACATTTCTAACTATGGCTACACCTTC
15	-	-	TRBV7-8	TRBJ1-6	CASSLRERDTGPLHF	TGTGCCAGCAGCCTCAGAGAACGGGACACAGGACCCCTCCACTTT
13	TRBD1	few	TRBV19	TRBJ1-6	CASMGQKNSPLHF	TGTGCCAGTATGGGACAGAAGAATTCACCCCTCCACTTT
12	-	once	TRBV21-1	TRBJ1-2	CASTNRGTGYTF	TGTGCCAGCACCAACAGGGGCACGGGCTACACCTTC
12	-	-	TRBV10-1	TRBJ2-3	CASSETGGPQYF	TGCGCCAGCAGTGAAACTGGGGGCCCGCAGTATTTT
15	TRBD1	-	TRBV18	TRBJ1-4	CASSTSDRRGEKLFF	TGTGCCAGCTCAACTTCGGACAGGCGTGGTGAAAAACTGTTTTTT